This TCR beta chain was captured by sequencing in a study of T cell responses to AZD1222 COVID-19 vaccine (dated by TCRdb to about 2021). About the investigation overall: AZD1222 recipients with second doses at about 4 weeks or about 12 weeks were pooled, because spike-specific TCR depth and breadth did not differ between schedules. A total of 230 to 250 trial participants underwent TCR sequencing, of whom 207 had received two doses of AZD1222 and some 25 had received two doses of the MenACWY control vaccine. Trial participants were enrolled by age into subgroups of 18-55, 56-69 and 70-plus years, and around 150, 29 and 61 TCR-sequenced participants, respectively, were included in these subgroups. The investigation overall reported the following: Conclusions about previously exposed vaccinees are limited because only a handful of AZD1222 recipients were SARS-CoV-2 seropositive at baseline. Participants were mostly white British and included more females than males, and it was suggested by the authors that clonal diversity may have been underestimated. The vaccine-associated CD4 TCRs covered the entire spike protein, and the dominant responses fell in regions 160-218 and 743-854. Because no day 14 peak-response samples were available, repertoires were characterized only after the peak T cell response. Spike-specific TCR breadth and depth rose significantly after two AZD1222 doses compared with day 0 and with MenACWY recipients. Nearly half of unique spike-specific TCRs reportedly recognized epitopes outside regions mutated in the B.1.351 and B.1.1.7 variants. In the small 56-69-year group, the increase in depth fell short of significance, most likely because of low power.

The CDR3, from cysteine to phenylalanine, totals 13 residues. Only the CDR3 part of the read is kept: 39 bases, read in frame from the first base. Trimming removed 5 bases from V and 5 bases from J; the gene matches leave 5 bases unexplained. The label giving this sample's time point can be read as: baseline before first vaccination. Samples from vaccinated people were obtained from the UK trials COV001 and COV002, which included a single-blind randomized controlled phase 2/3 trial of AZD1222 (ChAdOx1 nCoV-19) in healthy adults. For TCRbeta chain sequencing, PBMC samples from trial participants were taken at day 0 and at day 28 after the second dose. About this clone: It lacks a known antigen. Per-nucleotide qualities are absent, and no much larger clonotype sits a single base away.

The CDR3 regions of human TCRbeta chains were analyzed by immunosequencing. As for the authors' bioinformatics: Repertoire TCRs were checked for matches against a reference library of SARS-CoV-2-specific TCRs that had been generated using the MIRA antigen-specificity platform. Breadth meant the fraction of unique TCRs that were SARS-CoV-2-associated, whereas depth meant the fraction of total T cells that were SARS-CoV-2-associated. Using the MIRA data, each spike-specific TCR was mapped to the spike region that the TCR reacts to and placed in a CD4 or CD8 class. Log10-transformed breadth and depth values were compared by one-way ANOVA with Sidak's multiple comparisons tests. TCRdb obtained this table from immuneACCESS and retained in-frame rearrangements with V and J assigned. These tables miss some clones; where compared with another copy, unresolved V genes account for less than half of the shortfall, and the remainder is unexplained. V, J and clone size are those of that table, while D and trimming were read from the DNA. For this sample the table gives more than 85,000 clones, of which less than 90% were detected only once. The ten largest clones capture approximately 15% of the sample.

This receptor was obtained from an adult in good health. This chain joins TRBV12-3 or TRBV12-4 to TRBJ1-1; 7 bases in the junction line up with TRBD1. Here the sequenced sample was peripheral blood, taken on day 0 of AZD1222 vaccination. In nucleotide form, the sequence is TGTGCCAGCAGTCCCCGGACAGGTACTGAAGCTTTCTTT. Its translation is CASSPRTGTEAFF.